This TCR beta chain was sequenced in a study of T cell repertoires in cytomegalovirus infection. Overall study: Both a matching HLA type and CMV infection were indicated by public TCR beta signatures.

Each CDR3 protein gets one entry after TCRdb re-called the reads with MiXCR. The table has a few hundred thousand distinct CDR3 sequences, more than 9% seen once. This clonotype was counted a few times. Its antigen is unidentified. Study-level points and caveats: Adding up the frequency of public TCR beta families identified people who carried CMV plus the relevant HLA. Predominance within the ex vivo response was attributable to HLA-C-restricted CMV-specific TCR beta clonotypes.

The CDR3 is 13 amino acids. CDR1 is KGHSH, CDR2 LQKENI, per germline. Trimming stripped 4 bases from V and 5 bases from J, with 11 bases between. This sequence originates from a human donor in good health (CMV status not recorded). Some clones in this sample may be carry-over from other donors' samples. The specimen was PBMCs. J is TRBJ1-1 and V is TRBV18, with a weak D call TRBD1 (6 bases). CDR3 nucleotides: TGTGCCAGCTCACAGGGTAGGGGGACTGAAGCTTTCTTT. Its translation: CASSQGRGTEAFF.